Listed here are 4 T cell receptor beta chains from one sample, sequenced in a study of blood T cell repertoires in COVID-19. Here immunoSEQ multiplex PCR was the method, and the copy in TCRdb shows in-frame clones only, minus some. The sample has some 190,000 clones; 86% are singletons. Sample: PBMCs or T cells enriched from blood (not recorded which). These receptors were collected from a man in his forties with acute COVID-19.

The genes are TRBV24-1 and TRBJ1-2; D gene unclear. The V end lost 6 bases, the J end lost 6 bases, and 13 bases lay between the germline ends. The CDR3 runs 13 residues. Germline V gene data show CDR1 as KGHDR and CDR2 as SFDVKD. CDR3 DNA sequence: TGTGCCACCAGTAGGAGGGTTGAGAATGGCTACACCTTC. As protein: CATSRRVENGYTF.

This clone was observed once. The rearrangement uses TRBV5-4 and TRBJ1-1, with TRBD1 matching 10 bases. The CDR3 is 15 amino acids. V was pared by 0 bases and J by 4 bases, with 3 bases of the junction left unmatched. The germline CDR1 and CDR2 sequences are SGHNT and YYREEE (reference sequence). The CDR3 DNA reads as TGTGCCAGCAGCTTGGAGGGACAGGGGACCACTGAAGCTTTCTTT. Translating gives CASSLEGQGTTEAFF.

About this clone itself: Other DNA sequences from this sample encode an identical CDR3 as well. The J gene is TRBJ1-5, the V gene TRBV27; TRBD1 agrees at 7 bases. The trim removed 6 bases at V and 4 bases at J, leaving 0 bases unmatched. Looked up from germline, CDR1 is MNHEY and CDR2 is SMNVEV (reference sequence). The length of the CDR3 is 12 residues. The CDR3 reads CASRQGNQPQHF. The CDR3 nucleotides read TGTGCCAGCAGACAGGGGAATCAGCCCCAGCATTTT.

The chain recombines TRBV28 with TRBJ1-1; D call uncertain. Trimming stripped 2 bases from V and 5 bases from J, with 12 bases between. CDR1 is MDHEN, CDR2 SYDVKM, per germline. The CDR3 sequence is 14 residues long. CDR3 protein: CASSLIQEETEAFF. The DNA for the CDR3 is TGTGCCAGCAGTTTAATCCAGGAGGAGACTGAAGCTTTCTTT.